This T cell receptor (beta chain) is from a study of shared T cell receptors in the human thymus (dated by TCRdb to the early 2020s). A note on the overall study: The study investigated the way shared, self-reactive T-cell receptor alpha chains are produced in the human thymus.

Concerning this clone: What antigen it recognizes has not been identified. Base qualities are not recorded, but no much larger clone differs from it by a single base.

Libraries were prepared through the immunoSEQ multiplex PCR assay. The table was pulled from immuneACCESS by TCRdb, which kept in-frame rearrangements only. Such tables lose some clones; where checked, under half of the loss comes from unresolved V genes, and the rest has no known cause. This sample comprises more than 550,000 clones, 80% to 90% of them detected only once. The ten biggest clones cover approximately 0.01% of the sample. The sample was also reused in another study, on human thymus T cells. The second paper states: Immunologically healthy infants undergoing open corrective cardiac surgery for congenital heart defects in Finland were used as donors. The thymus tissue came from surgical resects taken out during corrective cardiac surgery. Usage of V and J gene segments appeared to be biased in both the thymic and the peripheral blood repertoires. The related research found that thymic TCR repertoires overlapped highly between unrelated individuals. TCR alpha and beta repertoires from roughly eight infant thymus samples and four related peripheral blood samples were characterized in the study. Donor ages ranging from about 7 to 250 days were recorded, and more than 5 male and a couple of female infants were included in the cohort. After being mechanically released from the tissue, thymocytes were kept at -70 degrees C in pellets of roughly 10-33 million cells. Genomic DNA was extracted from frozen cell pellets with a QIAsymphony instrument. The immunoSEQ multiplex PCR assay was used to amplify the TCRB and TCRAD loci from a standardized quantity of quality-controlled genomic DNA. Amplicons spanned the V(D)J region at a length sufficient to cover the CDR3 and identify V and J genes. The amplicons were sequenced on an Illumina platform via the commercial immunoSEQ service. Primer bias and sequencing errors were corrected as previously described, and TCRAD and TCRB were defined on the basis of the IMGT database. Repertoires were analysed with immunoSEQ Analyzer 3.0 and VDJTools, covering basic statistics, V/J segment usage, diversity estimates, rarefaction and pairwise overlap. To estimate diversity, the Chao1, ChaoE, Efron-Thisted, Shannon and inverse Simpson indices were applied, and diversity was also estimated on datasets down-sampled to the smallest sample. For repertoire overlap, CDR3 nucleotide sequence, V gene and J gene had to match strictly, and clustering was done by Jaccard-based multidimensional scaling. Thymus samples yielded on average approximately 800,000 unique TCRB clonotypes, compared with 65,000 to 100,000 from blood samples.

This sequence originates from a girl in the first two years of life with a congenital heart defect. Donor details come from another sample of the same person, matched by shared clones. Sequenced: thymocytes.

Here the CDR3 is given as CASSLTTGGRPYEQYF. The DNA reads TGCGCCAGCAGCTTGACCACAGGAGGGAGACCCTACGAGCAGTACTTC. The chain is made from TRBV5-1 and TRBJ2-7; tentative D gene TRBD2, with 6 bases matching. CDR1 and CDR2, looked up from the germline V gene, are SGHRS and YFSETQ. V is clipped by 1 base and J by 2 bases, and the sequence between their germline boundaries is 16 bases long. From its cysteine to its phenylalanine, the CDR3 spans 16 amino acids. Here the CDR3 DNA is all that survives: 48 bases in frame from base 1.